One and the same sample provided the 30 T cell receptor beta chains below, sequenced in a study of human thymus T cells. The method was immunoSEQ multiplex PCR; TCRdb's version includes in-frame clones alone and lacks a portion of them. Of 40,000 to 55,000 clones in the sample, 85% to 95% are singletons; the top ten hold 0.095% to 0.15%. What was sequenced was blood. Receptors originate from a boy under three years old with a congenital heart defect but otherwise immunologically healthy.

The V and J genes are TRBV5-1 and TRBJ2-7, with D possibly TRBD1 on 6 matching bases. Trimming pared 1 base from V and 0 bases from J, leaving 8 bases between. CDR3 size: 14 residues. Germline CDR1 and CDR2: SGHRS and YFSETQ. The CDR3 reads CASSLTGYSYEQYF. In DNA form, the CDR3 reads TGCGCCAGCAGCTTGACAGGGTACTCCTACGAGCAGTACTTC. Using reference TRBV5-1 and TRBJ2-7 for the parts outside the CDR3, the full variable domain is KAGVTQTPRYLIKTRGQQVTLSCSPISGHRSVSWYQQTPGQGLQFLFEYFSETQRNKGNFPGRFSGRQFSNSRSEMNVSTLELGDSALYLCASSLTGYSYEQYFGPGTRLTVT.

V gene TRBV28 combines with J gene TRBJ1-2; no firm D call. The CDR3 has 15 residues. With 2 bases removed from V and 0 bases from J, the gap between germline ends came to 10 bases. Germline loops: CDR1 MDHEN, CDR2 SYDVKM. The CDR3 region is CASSLTGRPNYGYTF. The CDR3 DNA reads as TGTGCCAGCAGTTTAACCGGCCGACCTAACTATGGCTACACCTTC.

The chain links TRBV4-1 to TRBJ2-7; unclear D gene. This CDR3 region has 14 residues. The V gene's germline CDR1 is MGHRA and CDR2 YSYEKL. The germline V and J ends were trimmed by 1 base and 2 bases, with 9 bases remaining between them. The CDR3 spells CASSQGTLTYEQYF. In DNA, the CDR3 is TGCGCCAGCAGCCAAGGGACGCTTACCTACGAGCAGTACTTC.

The rearrangement links TRBV19 to TRBJ2-1, with D hard to call. The CDR3 runs 17 residues. Germline V CDR1 and CDR2: LNHDA, SQIVND (reference sequence). V lost 3 bases and J 0 bases, leaving 15 bases between the germline ends. DNA for the CDR3: TGTGCCAGTAGTATGGACGGACCGAGTAGCTCCTACAATGAGCAGTTCTTC. It is translated as CASSMDGPSSSYNEQFF.

The chain uses TRBV9 and TRBJ1-1; D unresolved. Germline-derived CDR1 and CDR2 are SGDLS and YYNGEE. This CDR3 region has 16 residues. Trimming left V 4 bases short and J 0 bases short, with 16 bases between. In nucleotides, the CDR3 is TGTGCCAGCAGCTCGGGGATCTCCGGGATGAACACTGAAGCTTTCTTT. Translation gives CASSSGISGMNTEAFF.

V usage is TRBV7-9 and J usage is TRBJ2-3; TRBD2 aligns across 8 bases. The CDR3 is 17 residues long. The germline V gene encodes CDR1 SEHNR and CDR2 FQNEAQ (reference sequence). The V and J ends lost 1 base and 2 bases, in that order; junction bases with no gene match: 8. Written as DNA, the CDR3 is TGTGCCAGCAGCTTAGTATTCCTAGCGGGTACCACAGATACGCAGTATTTT. It yields the protein CASSLVFLAGTTDTQYF.

The rearrangement joins TRBV6-1 to TRBJ1-5; D gene uncertain. The germline CDR1 and CDR2 sequences are MNHNS and SASEGT. The length of the CDR3 is 15 residues. V lost 6 bases to trimming and J lost 3 bases, with 15 bases between them. For the CDR3, the DNA is TGTGCCAGCAGCGGGGTGTCGGGTTTCAATCAGCCCCAGCATTTT. Residues: CASSGVSGFNQPQHF.

A single count supports this clone. V usage is TRBV9 and J usage is TRBJ2-1; 8 bases agree with TRBD2. Germline assignment: CDR1 SGDLS and CDR2 YYNGEE. This CDR3 comprises 14 residues. Trimming at V came to 0 bases and at J to 7 bases, leaving 3 bases not matched to a gene. The CDR3 sequence: CASSVVGGGNEQFF. In DNA form, the CDR3 reads TGTGCCAGCAGCGTAGTAGGCGGGGGGAATGAGCAGTTCTTC.

The chain's CDR3 is CASSLVAGFMNTEAFF. DNA for the CDR3: TGCGCCAGCAGCTTGGTAGCGGGGTTCATGAACACTGAAGCTTTCTTT. J is TRBJ1-1 and V is TRBV5-1; no definite D call. The CDR3 has 16 amino acids. Between the trimmed V and J ends, which lost 0 bases and 0 bases, there was a span of 12 bases. Germline V lookup: CDR1 SGHRS, CDR2 YFSETQ.

The genes are TRBV27 and TRBJ1-3; TRBD1 matches at 11 bases. With V trimmed by 6 bases and J by 8 bases, 9 bases remained unmatched. From germline, CDR1 is MNHEY and CDR2 SMNVEV (reference sequence). This CDR3 is 15 amino acids long. CDR3 region: CASRPLGQGAYTIYF. CDR3 nucleotides: TGTGCCAGCAGACCTCTTGGACAGGGGGCTTACACCATATATTTT.

The chain links TRBV5-1 to TRBJ2-1; no firm D call. V lost 7 bases, J lost 4 bases, and 9 bases lay in between. Per germline, CDR1 SGHRS and CDR2 YFSETQ. This CDR3 region has 12 residues. This CDR3 reads CASRAVYNEQFF. CDR3 sequence (DNA): TGCGCCAGCCGGGCGGTTTACAATGAGCAGTTCTTC.

The chain couples TRBV27 to TRBJ2-5, with 7 bases matching TRBD2. J lost 1 base, V lost 5 bases, and 13 bases had no gene match. The CDR3 length is 17 residues. Per germline, CDR1 MNHEY and CDR2 SMNVEV (reference sequence). This chain's CDR3 is CASSPYPHSGVQETQYF. CDR3 nucleotides: TGTGCCAGCAGTCCATACCCCCACAGCGGGGTCCAAGAGACCCAGTACTTC.

This rearrangement joins TRBV7-2 to TRBJ2-7; 7 bases match TRBD1. The CDR3 totals 15 residues. Germline values: CDR1 SGHTA, CDR2 FQGNSA. The ends lost 2 bases at V and 0 bases at J; junction bases unmatched: 4. For the CDR3, the DNA is TGTGCCAGCAGCTTAAGAGGGGGCATCTCCTACGAGCAGTACTTC. Translating it yields CASSLRGGISYEQYF.

V is TRBV10-3 and J is TRBJ1-2; D might be TRBD1 (6 bases). The CDR3 sequence is 16 residues long. Germline-derived CDR1 and CDR2 are ENHRY and SYGVKD. V was shortened by 6 bases and J by 0 bases, with 17 bases between the two germline ends. The CDR3, as DNA: TGTGCCATCAGGCAAAGTGGACAGCTATCTAACTATGGCTACACCTTC. This gives the protein CAIRQSGQLSNYGYTF.

The chain has TRBV10-3 and TRBJ2-3; TRBD2 aligns across 11 bases. CDR3 length: 16 residues. The V and J ends lost 0 bases and 3 bases, in that order; junction bases with no gene match: 2. Germline CDR1 ENHRY, CDR2 SYGVKD. The CDR3 region is CAISESGLAGTDTQYF. CDR3 bases: TGTGCCATCAGTGAGTCCGGACTAGCGGGTACAGATACGCAGTATTTT.

This chain uses TRBV6-1 with TRBJ1-5; D uncertain. V lost 2 bases and J 0 bases, leaving 8 bases between the germline ends. This CDR3 is built from 15 residues. Germline values: CDR1 MNHNS, CDR2 SASEGT. CDR3: CASSERANSNQPQHF. In DNA form, the CDR3 reads TGTGCCAGCAGTGAAAGGGCCAATAGCAATCAGCCCCAGCATTTT.

J is TRBJ2-7 and V is TRBV13, with D uncertain. Germline loops: CDR1 PRHDT, CDR2 FYEKMQ (reference sequence). The CDR3 extends over 13 amino acids. V was clipped by 5 bases and J by 6 bases, with 14 bases between them. CDR3 bases: TGTGCCAGCAGCCCGCCTGGCTCCCGCGAGCAGTACTTC. Residues: CASSPPGSREQYF.

This clone was seen just once. The chain has TRBV6-6 and TRBJ1-1; possible D gene TRBD1, 6 bases. The ends were cut back, 4 bases at V and 1 base at J, with 7 bases in the middle. Germline CDR1 and CDR2: MNHNY and SVGAGI (reference sequence). There are 13 residues in the CDR3. CDR3 residues: CASSLTGNTEAFF. The CDR3 DNA reads TGTGCCAGCAGTTTGACAGGGAACACTGAAGCTTTCTTT.

This sequence joins TRBV19 and TRBJ1-3, with D possibly being TRBD1 (6 bases). The length of the CDR3 is 14 residues. Trimming removed 4 bases at V and 1 base at J, with 8 bases between. Looked up from germline, CDR1 is LNHDA and CDR2 is SQIVND (reference sequence). CDR3 in amino acids: CASSTQGSGNTIYF. The CDR3 coding sequence is TGTGCCAGTAGTACCCAGGGGTCTGGAAACACCATATATTTT.

This chain uses TRBV6-1 with TRBJ2-5; no firm D call. This CDR3 region has 13 residues. V gave up 3 bases and J gave up 6 bases, with 11 bases separating them. Germline V lookup: CDR1 MNHNS, CDR2 SASEGT. The DNA for the CDR3 is TGTGCCAGCAGTGAGCTCAGGCGGCAGACCCAGTACTTC. It translates to CASSELRRQTQYF.

The chain links TRBV28 to TRBJ1-2, with D possibly TRBD1 on 6 matching bases. This CDR3 is 12 amino acids long. V was pared by 4 bases and J by 5 bases, with 8 bases between. Germline assignment: CDR1 MDHEN and CDR2 SYDVKM. CDR3 nucleotides: TGTGCCAGCAGTTGGACAGTTTATGGCTACACCTTC. It codes for CASSWTVYGYTF.

Here the CDR3 DNA reads TGTGCCAGCAGCGCCGGGACTAGCGGCACAGATACGCAGTATTTT. Its protein is CASSAGTSGTDTQYF. The chain carries TRBV9 and TRBJ2-3; 10 nucleotides align to TRBD2. V lost 3 bases and J lost 1; bases outside the gene matches: 2. Germline lookup yields CDR1 SGDLS and CDR2 YYNGEE. The length of the CDR3 is 15 residues.

The chain is built from TRBV28 and TRBJ1-3; TRBD1 agrees at 7 bases. Losses at the gene ends were 9 bases for V and 2 bases for J; bases not matched to a gene: 4. The germline V gene has CDR1 MDHEN and CDR2 SYDVKM. The CDR3 totals 13 residues. The CDR3 nucleotides are TGTGCCAGTGGGAGGGGGCCTGGAAACACCATATATTTT. Translating it yields CASGRGPGNTIYF.

V usage is TRBV28 and J usage is TRBJ2-7; D remains unclear. CDR3 length: 12 residues. V shed 0 bases and J shed 7 bases, with 7 bases lying between them. The germline V gene encodes CDR1 MDHEN and CDR2 SYDVKM. The CDR3 loop reads CASSLWGWEQYF. The CDR3 region has the DNA TGTGCCAGCAGTTTATGGGGGTGGGAGCAGTACTTC.

The rearrangement uses TRBV6-5 and TRBJ1-6; D perhaps matches TRBD1 (6 bases). The CDR3 length is 13 residues. Germline V gene sequence: CDR1 MNHEY, CDR2 SVGAGI. V was trimmed by 5 bases and J by 7 bases, leaving 9 bases between them. This chain's CDR3 is CASSRTANSPLHF. DNA of the CDR3: TGTGCCAGCAGTCGGACAGCGAATTCACCCCTCCACTTT.

DNA of the CDR3: TGTGCCAGTAGTATGACGGAACAGGAGACCCAGTACTTC. Protein: CASSMTEQETQYF. The chain couples TRBV19 to TRBJ2-5; D remains unclear. Germline loops: CDR1 LNHDA, CDR2 SQIVND (reference sequence). The CDR3 is 13 residues long. Trimming removed 3 bases from V and 5 bases from J, with 10 bases in between.

The chain is built from TRBV28 and TRBJ2-7; TRBD1 might be the D (6 bases). CDR1 MDHEN and CDR2 SYDVKM come from the germline V gene. This CDR3 has 13 residues. Trimming took 7 bases from V and 2 from J, leaving 12 bases between them. Written as DNA, the CDR3 is TGTGCCAGCAAAACAGGGATCGCCTACGAGCAGTACTTC. Residues: CASKTGIAYEQYF.

V and J are TRBV2 and TRBJ1-6; D gene ambiguous. The CDR3 spans 15 residues. V lost 3 bases to trimming and J lost 0 bases, with 6 bases between them. From germline, CDR1 is SNHLY and CDR2 FYNNEI. In DNA, the CDR3 is TGTGCCAGCAGTGACAGGAGCTCCTATAATTCACCCCTCCACTTT. Translating gives CASSDRSSYNSPLHF. Combining the CDR3 with reference TRBV2 and TRBJ1-6 gives the whole variable domain EPEVTQTPSHQVTQMGQEVILRCVPISNHLYFYWYRQILGQKVEFLVSFYNNEISEKSEIFDDQFSVERPDGSNFTLKIRSTKLEDSAMYFCASSDRSSYNSPLHFGNGTRLTVT.

This rearrangement joins TRBV6-5 to TRBJ2-3; TRBD2 agrees at 11 bases. Germline CDR1 MNHEY, CDR2 SVGAGI. The CDR3 consists of 15 residues. The ends lost 0 bases at V and 7 bases at J; junction bases unmatched: 3. The CDR3 protein is CASSYSLAGGNTQYF. Here the CDR3 DNA reads TGTGCCAGCAGTTACTCCTTAGCGGGGGGGAATACGCAGTATTTT.

This rearrangement joins TRBV11-2 to TRBJ2-5; D remains unclear. The CDR3 totals 14 residues. CDR1 SGHAT and CDR2 FQNNGV come from the germline V gene. With 6 bases removed from V and 1 base from J, the gap between germline ends came to 12 bases. In DNA form, the CDR3 reads TGTGCCAGCAGGCCCTCAGCAGTCCAAGAGACCCAGTACTTC. Encoded protein: CASRPSAVQETQYF.